The rows below give T cell receptor beta chains drawn from one sample of a study of T-cell memory formation after mild COVID-19. TCRdb reprocessed the 5' RACE reads with MiXCR, giving one entry per CDR3 protein. The profile covers 35,000 to 50,000 distinct CDR3 sequences, with 6.6% appearing a single time and 0.65% to 0.85% taken by the ten largest. Sequenced input: PBMCs or a T cell subset sorted from them (not recorded which). The receptors were gathered from an adult who had mild COVID-19 (a few samples of this study predate the infection). Cell type and time point are not known. Each CDR3 is given with its conserved first and last residue. The D gene is left open where the match is weak. Clone size appears in some rows only: once, few, many, or a class for an expanded clone.

CDR3aa,CDR3nt,d_gene,abundance,v_gene,j_gene
CASSLSPGVGTDTQYF,TGTGCCAGCAGCTTATCCCCAGGGGTTGGCACAGATACGCAGTATTTT,-,many,TRBV7-3,TRBJ2-3
CASSYKGSGRQFF,TGTGCCAGCAGTTACAAGGGTTCGGGACGGCAGTTCTTC,-,few,TRBV6-5,TRBJ2-1
CAISLTRGNEQFF,TGTGCCATCAGCCTAACTAGGGGGAATGAGCAGTTCTTC,-,-,TRBV10-3,TRBJ2-1
CASSPVLGSADTQYF,TGTGCCAGCAGCCCTGTCCTGGGATCTGCAGATACGCAGTATTTT,-,many,TRBV7-9,TRBJ2-3
CASNGFKGGTEAFF,TGTGCCAGCAATGGTTTCAAGGGGGGGACTGAAGCTTTCTTT,-,few,TRBV2,TRBJ1-1
CASRRDTNTEAFF,TGCGCCAGCCGGAGGGACACCAACACTGAAGCTTTCTTT,-,many,TRBV10-2,TRBJ1-1
CASSSSSQGIHGYTF,TGTGCCAGCAGTTCATCGTCCCAGGGGATCCATGGCTACACCTTC,-,many,TRBV27,TRBJ1-2
CASSPRTGGNYGYTF,TGCGCCAGCAGCCCGCGGACAGGGGGGAACTATGGCTACACCTTC,TRBD1,many,TRBV5-1,TRBJ1-2
CASREVAPPFF,TGTGCCAGCAGGGAGGTTGCCCCCCCTTTCTTT,-,few,TRBV2,TRBJ1-1
CASSFWRLAGVTGELFF,TGTGCCAGCAGTTTCTGGCGGCTAGCGGGAGTCACCGGGGAGCTGTTTTTT,TRBD2,few,TRBV12-3/TRBV12-4,TRBJ2-2